This T cell receptor beta chain stems from a study of response to subunit inactivated influenza vaccine. V gave up 6 bases and J gave up 0 bases, with 11 bases separating them. CDR1 is SQVTM and CDR2 is ANQGSEA in the germline V gene. The CDR3 is made up of 13 amino acids. This clonotype has more than one count but fewer than ten. The antigen is unknown. Notes on the study in general: Every seasonal influenza vaccination brings in few new T cells, the authors suggested.

MiXCR, applied by TCRdb to the RT-PCR reads, yields one record per CDR3 protein. The table includes approximately 500,000 distinct CDR3 sequences, 13% detected once. J is TRBJ2-5 and V is TRBV29-1; D remains unclear. The sequence came from a man between 50 and 59 years old who received an inactivated influenza vaccine. Specimen: PBMCs from blood, collected about 40 days after vaccination. Here the CDR3 DNA reads TGCAGCGTGTTTCCAGAGTACCAAGAGACCCAGTACTTC. Amino acid sequence: CSVFPEYQETQYF.